This T cell receptor beta chain was documented in a study of blood T cell repertoires in COVID-19. In the study's own analysis: Amplification of reference gene primers was used by the study to estimate nucleated cell counts. This table comes from immunoSEQ multiplex PCR, and its TCRdb copy is limited to in-frame clones, with some not included. D and trimming come from the DNA, and the V and J calls and clone size come from that table. Among over 25,000 clones listed, 84% were seen once. The germline V gene encodes CDR1 MDHEN and CDR2 SYDVKM. The V gene end was trimmed by 2 bases and the J gene end by 10 bases; junction bases not matched to a gene: 10. CDR3 length: 14 residues.

Sequencing input: peripheral blood. The source of this sequence is a man between 70 and 80 years old with active COVID-19. The V call is TRBV28, the J call TRBJ1-1, with TRBD1 matching 7 bases. The CDR3 reads CASSLQQGQGGAFF. CDR3 in DNA: TGTGCCAGCAGTTTACAACAGGGGCAGGGTGGAGCTTTCTTT.